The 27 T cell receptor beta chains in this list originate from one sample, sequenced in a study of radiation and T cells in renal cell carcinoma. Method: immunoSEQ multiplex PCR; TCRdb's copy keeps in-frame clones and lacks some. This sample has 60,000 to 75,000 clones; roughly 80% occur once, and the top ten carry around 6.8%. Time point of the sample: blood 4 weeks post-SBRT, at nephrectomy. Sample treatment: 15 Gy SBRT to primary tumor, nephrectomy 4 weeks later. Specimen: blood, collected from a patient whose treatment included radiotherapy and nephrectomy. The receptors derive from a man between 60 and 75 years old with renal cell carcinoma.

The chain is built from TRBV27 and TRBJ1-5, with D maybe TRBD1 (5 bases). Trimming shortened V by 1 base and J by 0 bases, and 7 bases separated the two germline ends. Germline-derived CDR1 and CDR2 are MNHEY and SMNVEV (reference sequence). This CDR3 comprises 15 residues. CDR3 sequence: CASSLYRNSNQPQHF. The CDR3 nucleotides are TGTGCCAGCAGTTTATACAGGAATAGCAATCAGCCCCAGCATTTT.

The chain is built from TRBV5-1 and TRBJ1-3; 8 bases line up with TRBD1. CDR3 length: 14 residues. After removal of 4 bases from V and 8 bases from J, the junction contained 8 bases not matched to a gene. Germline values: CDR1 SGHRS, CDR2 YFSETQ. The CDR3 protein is CASSPDRARDTIYF. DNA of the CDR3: TGCGCCAGCAGCCCGGACAGGGCTAGAGACACCATATATTTT.

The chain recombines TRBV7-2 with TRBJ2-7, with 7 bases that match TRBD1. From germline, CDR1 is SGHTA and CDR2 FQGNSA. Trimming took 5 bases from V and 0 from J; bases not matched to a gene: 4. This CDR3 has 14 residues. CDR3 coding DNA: TGTGCCAGCAGCGGACAGGTCGGCTCCTACGAGCAGTACTTC. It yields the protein CASSGQVGSYEQYF.

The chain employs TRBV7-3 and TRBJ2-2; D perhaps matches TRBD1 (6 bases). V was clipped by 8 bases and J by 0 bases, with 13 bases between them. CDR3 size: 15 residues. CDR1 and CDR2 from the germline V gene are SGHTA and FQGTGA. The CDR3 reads CASPSRTANTGELFF. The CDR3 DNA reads TGTGCCAGCCCTTCCCGGACAGCGAACACCGGGGAGCTGTTTTTT.

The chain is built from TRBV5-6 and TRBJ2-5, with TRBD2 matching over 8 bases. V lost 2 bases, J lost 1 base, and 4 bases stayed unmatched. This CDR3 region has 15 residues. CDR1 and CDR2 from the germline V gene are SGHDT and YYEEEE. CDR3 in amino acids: CASSFRGGIQETQYF. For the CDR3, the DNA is TGTGCCAGCAGCTTCCGGGGGGGAATCCAAGAGACCCAGTACTTC.

The CDR3 loop is CASSERRPRTEAFF. CDR3 sequence (DNA): TGTGCCAGCAGTGAAAGACGACCCCGGACTGAAGCTTTCTTT. The chain is built from TRBV2 and TRBJ1-1; D call uncertain. This CDR3 has 14 amino acids. Germline V gene lookup returns CDR1 SNHLY and CDR2 FYNNEI. V was trimmed by 2 bases and J by 5 bases, leaving 12 bases between them.

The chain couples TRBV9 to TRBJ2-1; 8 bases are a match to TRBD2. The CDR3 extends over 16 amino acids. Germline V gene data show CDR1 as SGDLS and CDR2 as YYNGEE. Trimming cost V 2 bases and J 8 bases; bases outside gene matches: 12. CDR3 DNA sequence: TGTGCCAGCAGCGTCTCCGGGACTAGTTATGGCGATGAGCAGTTCTTC. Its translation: CASSVSGTSYGDEQFF.

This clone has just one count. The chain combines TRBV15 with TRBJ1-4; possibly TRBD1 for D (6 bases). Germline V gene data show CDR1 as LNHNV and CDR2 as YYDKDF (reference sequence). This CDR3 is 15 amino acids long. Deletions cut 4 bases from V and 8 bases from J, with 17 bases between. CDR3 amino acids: CATSMDGGPGEKLFF. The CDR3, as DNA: TGTGCCACCAGCATGGACGGGGGGCCGGGGGAAAAACTGTTTTTT.

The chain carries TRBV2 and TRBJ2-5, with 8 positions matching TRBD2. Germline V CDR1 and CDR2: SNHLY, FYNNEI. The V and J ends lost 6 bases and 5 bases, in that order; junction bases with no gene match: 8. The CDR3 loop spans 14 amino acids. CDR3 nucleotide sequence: TGTGCCAGCAGCCCGACTAGCGTAGAGGAGACCCAGTACTTC. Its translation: CASSPTSVEETQYF.

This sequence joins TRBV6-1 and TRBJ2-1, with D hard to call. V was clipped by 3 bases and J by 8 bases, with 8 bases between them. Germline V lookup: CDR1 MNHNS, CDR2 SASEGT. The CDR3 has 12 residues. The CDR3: CASSDPMHEQFF. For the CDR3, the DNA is TGTGCCAGCAGTGATCCGATGCATGAGCAGTTCTTC.

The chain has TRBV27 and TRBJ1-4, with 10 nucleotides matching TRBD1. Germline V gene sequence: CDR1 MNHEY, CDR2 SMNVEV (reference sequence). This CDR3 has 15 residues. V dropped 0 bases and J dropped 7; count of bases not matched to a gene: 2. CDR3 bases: TGTGCCAGCAGTTTATCGGGACAGGGGTTTGAAAAACTGTTTTTT. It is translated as CASSLSGQGFEKLFF.

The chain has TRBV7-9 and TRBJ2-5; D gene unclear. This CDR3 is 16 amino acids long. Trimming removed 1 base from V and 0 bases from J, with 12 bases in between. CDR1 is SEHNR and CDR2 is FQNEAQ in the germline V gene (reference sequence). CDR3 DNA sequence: TGTGCCAGCAGCTTAGTATCTATCGCACACCAAGAGACCCAGTACTTC. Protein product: CASSLVSIAHQETQYF.

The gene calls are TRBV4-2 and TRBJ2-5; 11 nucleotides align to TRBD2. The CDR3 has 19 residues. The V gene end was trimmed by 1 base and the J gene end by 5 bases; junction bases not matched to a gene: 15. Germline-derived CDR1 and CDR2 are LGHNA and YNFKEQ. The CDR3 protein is CASSQAGPRASGRTETQYF. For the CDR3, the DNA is TGTGCCAGCAGCCAAGCTGGCCCCCGCGCTAGCGGGAGGACGGAGACCCAGTACTTC.

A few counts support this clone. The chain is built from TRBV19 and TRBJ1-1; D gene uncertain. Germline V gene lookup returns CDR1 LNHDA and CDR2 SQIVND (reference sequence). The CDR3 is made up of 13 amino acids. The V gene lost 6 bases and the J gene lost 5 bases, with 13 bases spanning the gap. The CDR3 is CASSQWIKTEAFF. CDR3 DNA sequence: TGTGCCAGTAGCCAATGGATTAAGACTGAAGCTTTCTTT. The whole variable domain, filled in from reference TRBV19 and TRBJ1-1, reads DGGITQSPKYLFRKEGQNVTLSCEQNLNHDAMYWYRQDPGQGLRLIYYSQIVNDFQKGDIAEGYSVSREKKESFPLTVTSAQKNPTAFYLCASSQWIKTEAFFGQGTRLTVV.

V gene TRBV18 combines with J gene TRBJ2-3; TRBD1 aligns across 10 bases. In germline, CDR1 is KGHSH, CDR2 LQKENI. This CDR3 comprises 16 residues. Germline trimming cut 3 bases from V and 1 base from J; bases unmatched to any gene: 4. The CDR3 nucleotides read TGTGCCAGCTCACCGCGGGACAGGGGAGGCACAGATACGCAGTATTTT. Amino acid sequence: CASSPRDRGGTDTQYF.

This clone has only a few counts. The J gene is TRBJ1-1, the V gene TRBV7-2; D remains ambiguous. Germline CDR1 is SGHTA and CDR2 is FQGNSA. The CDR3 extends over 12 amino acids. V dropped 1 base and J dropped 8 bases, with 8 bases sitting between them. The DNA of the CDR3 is TGTGCCAGCAGCTTAGTTGGTCCAGAAGCTTTCTTT. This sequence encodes CASSLVGPEAFF. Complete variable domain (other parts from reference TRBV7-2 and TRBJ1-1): GAGVSQSPSNKVTEKGKDVELRCDPISGHTALYWYRQSLGQGLEFLIYFQGNSAPDKSGLPSDRFSAERTGGSVSTLTIQRTQQEDSAVYLCASSLVGPEAFFGQGTRLTVV.

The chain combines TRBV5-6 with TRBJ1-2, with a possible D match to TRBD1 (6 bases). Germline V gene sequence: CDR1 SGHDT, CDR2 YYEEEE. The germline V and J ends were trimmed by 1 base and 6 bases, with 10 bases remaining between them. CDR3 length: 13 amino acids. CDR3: CASSLWRGDGYTF. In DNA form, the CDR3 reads TGTGCCAGCAGCTTGTGGAGGGGGGATGGCTACACCTTC.

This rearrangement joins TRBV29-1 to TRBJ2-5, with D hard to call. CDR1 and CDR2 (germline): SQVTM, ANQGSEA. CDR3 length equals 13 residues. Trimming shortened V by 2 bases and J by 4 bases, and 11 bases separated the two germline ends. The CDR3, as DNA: TGCAGCGTTGAATACGCGGTAGGAGAGACCCAGTACTTC. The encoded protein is CSVEYAVGETQYF.

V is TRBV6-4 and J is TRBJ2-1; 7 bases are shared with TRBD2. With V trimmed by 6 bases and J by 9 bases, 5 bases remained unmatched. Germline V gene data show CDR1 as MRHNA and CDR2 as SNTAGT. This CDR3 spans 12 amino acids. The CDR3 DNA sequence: TGTGCCAGCAGGGACCGGGAGGCTGAGCAGTTCTTC. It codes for CASRDREAEQFF.

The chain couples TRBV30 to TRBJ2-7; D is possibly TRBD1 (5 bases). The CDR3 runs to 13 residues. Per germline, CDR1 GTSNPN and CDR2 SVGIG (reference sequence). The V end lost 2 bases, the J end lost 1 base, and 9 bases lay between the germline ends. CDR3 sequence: CAWSRAGSYEQYV. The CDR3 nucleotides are TGTGCCTGGAGTCGGGCAGGGTCCTACGAGCAGTACGTC.

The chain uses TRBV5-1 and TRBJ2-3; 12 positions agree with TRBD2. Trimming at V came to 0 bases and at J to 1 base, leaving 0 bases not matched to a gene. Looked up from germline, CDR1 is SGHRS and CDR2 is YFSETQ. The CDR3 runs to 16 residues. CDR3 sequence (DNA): TGCGCCAGCAGCTTGGGACTAGCGGGAGGCACAGATACGCAGTATTTT. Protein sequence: CASSLGLAGGTDTQYF.

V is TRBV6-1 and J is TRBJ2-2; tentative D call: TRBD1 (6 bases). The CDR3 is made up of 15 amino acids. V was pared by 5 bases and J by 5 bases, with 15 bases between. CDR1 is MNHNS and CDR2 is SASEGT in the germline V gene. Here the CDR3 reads CASSLAPQGTGELFF. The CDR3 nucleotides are TGTGCCAGCAGTTTAGCCCCACAGGGAACCGGGGAGCTGTTTTTT.

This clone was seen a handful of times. In DNA, the CDR3 is TGTGCCAGCAGTATAGGGTTGAACACTGAAGCTTTCTTT. It codes for CASSIGLNTEAFF. The V and J genes are TRBV6-6 and TRBJ1-1; no definite D call. The ends were cut back, 5 bases at V and 0 bases at J, with 7 bases in the middle. CDR3 length: 13 residues. Germline CDR1 is MNHNY and CDR2 is SVGAGI (reference sequence).

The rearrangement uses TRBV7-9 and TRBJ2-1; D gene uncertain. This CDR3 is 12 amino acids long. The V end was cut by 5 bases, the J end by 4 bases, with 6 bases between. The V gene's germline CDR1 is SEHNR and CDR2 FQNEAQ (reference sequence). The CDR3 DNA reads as TGTGCCAGCAGCCTGGTATACAATGAGCAGTTCTTC. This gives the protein CASSLVYNEQFF. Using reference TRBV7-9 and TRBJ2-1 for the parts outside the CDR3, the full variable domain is DTGVSQNPRHKITKRGQNVTFRCDPISEHNRLYWYRQTLGQGPEFLTYFQNEAQLEKSRLLSDRFSAERPKGSFSTLEIQRTEQGDSAMYLCASSLVYNEQFFGPGTRLTVL.

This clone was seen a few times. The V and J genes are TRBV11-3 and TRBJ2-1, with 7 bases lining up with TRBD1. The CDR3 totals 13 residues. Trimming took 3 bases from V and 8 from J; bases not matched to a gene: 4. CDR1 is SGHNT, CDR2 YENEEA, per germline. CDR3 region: CASSLEGGHEQFF. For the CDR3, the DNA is TGTGCCAGCAGCTTGGAAGGGGGCCATGAGCAGTTCTTC.

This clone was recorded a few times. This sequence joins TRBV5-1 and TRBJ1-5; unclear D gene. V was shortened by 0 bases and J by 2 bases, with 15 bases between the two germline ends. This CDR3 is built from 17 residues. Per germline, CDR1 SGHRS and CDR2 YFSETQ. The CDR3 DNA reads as TGCGCCAGCAGCTTGGATTGGAGGCCCGAAGGCAATCAGCCCCAGCATTTT. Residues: CASSLDWRPEGNQPQHF. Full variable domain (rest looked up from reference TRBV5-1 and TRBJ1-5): KAGVTQTPRYLIKTRGQQVTLSCSPISGHRSVSWYQQTPGQGLQFLFEYFSETQRNKGNFPGRFSGRQFSNSRSEMNVSTLELGDSALYLCASSLDWRPEGNQPQHFGDGTRLSIL.

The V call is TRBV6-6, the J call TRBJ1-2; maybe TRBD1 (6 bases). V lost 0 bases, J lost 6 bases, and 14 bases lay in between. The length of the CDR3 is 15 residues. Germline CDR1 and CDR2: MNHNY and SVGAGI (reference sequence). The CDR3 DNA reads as TGTGCCAGCAGTTACTCGAGTAGGGGGGACCATGGCTACACCTTC. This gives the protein CASSYSSRGDHGYTF.